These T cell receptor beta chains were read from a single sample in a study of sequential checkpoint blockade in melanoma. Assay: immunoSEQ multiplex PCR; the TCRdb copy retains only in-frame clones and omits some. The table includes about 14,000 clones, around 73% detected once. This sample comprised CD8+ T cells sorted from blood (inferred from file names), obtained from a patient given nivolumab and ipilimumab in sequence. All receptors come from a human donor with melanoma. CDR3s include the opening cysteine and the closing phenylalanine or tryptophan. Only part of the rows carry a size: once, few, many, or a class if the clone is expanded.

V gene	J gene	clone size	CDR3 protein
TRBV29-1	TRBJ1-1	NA	CSVDLEGNTEAFF
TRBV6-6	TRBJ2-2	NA	CASSSSGGATGELFF
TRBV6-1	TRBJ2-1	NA	CASSDRPSGGKQFF
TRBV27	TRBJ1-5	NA	CASSSSPGTGFTHSNQPQHF
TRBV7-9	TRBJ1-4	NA	CAGRDGGIEEKLFF
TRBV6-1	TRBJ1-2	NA	CASETGVPGGYTF
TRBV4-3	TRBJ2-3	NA	CASSQGSSGISDTQYF
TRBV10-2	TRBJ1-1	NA	CASSGQGSPEAFF
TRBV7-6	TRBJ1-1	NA	CASSIRGGTEAFF
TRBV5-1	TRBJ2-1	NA	CASSLRHPYNEQFF
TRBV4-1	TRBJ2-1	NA	CASSQVSAGAYNEQFF
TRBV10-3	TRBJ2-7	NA	CAISGLAGNYEQYF
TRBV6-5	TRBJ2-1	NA	CASSYPTSGEGEQFF
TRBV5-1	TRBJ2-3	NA	CASQTTPTDTQYF
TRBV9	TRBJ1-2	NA	CASSVAGGDYGYTF
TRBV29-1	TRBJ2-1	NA	CSVEGTFRTSGRGSSYNEQFF
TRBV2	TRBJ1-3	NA	CASSEARWRVGSGNTIYF
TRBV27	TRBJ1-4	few	CASRPDSRATNEKLFF
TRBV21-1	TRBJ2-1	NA	CASSKEAGLAGGNEQFF
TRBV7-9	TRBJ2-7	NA	CASTPGADYEQYF
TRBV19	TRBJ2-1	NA	CASSWLAGGYNEQFF
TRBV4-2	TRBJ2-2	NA	CASSQKAGTGELFF
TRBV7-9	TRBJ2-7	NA	CASSSTTGKYEQYF
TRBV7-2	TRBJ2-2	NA	CASTPGPGTGHTGELFF
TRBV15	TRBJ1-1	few	CATSGFGGLAFF
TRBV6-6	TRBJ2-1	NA	CASSYRPSRDEQFF
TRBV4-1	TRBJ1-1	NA	CASSQDPLATGRNTEAFF
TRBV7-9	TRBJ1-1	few	CASSLGTGQPEAFF
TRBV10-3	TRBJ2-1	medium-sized	CAISELTASGNNEQFF
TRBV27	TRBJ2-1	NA	CASRWTGYNEQFF
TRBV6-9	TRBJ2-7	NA	CATPSRGSYEQYF
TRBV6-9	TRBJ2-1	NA	CASSYPTSGEGEQFF
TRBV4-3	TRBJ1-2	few	CASSPHTGNYGYTF
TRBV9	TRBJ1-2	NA	CASSAEDSVYGYTF
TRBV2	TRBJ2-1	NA	CASSGWGTFSYNEQFF
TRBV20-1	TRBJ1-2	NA	CSAAVGASTF